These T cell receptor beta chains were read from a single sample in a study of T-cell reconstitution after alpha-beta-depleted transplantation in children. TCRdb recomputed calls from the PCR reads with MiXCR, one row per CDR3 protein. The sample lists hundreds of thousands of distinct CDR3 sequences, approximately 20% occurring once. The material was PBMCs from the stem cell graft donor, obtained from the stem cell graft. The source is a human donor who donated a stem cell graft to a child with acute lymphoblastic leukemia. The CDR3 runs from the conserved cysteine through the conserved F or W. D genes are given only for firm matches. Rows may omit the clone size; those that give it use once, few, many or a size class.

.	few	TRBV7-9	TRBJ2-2	TGTGCCAGCAGCTGGGGGGACACCGGGGAGCTGTTTTTT	CASSWGDTGELFF
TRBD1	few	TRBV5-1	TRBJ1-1	TGCGCCAGCGCTGGACAGGCGAACACTGAAGCTTTCTTT	CASAGQANTEAFF
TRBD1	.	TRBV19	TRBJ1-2	TGTGCCAGTAGCGCGTACGACAGGGGGGACTATGGCTACACCTTC	CASSAYDRGDYGYTF
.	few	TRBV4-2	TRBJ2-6	TGTGCCAGCAGCCAAGAAACCCAGGGGCGTTCTGGGGCCAACGTCCTGACTTTC	CASSQETQGRSGANVLTF
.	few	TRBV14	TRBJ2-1	TGTGCCAGCAGCCAAGATAGCCGGATTGAGTTCTTC	CASSQDSRIEFF
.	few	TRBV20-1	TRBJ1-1	TGCAGTGCTAGAGATGCAAGGCAGGTAGCTGAAGCTTTCTTT	CSARDARQVAEAFF
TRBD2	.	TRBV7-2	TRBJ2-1	TGTGCCAGCAGCCAGACTAGCGGGAGAGCCTACAATGAGCAGTTCTTC	CASSQTSGRAYNEQFF
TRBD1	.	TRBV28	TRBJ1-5	TGTGCCAGCAGCTTGCTATCCACAGGGGATAATCAGCCCCAGCATTTT	CASSLLSTGDNQPQHF
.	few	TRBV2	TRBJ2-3	TGTGCCAGCAGTGAGCACTATGGCTCGAGTACAGATACGCAGTATTTT	CASSEHYGSSTDTQYF
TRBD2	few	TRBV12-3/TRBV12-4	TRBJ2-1	TGTGCCAGCAGTTTAGGTCTAGCGGACACCTACAATGAGCAGTTCTTC	CASSLGLADTYNEQFF
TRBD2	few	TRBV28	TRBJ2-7	TGTGCCAGCAGAATAAGCGGGGGCTACGAGCAGTACTTC	CASRISGGYEQYF
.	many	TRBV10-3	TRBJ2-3	TGTGCCATCAAAGGAGGCGGCACAGATACGCAGTATTTT	CAIKGGGTDTQYF
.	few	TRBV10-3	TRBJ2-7	TGTGCCATCAGTGGCGGCGGGACCTACGAGCAGTACTTC	CAISGGGTYEQYF
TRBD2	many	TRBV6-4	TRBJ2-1	TGTGCCAGCAGTCCTAGCGGGGGCTTCTACAATGAGCAGTTCTTC	CASSPSGGFYNEQFF
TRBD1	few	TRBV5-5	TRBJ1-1	TGTGCCAGCAGCCCGGGACAGGACCATTTAAATGAAGCTTTCTTT	CASSPGQDHLNEAFF
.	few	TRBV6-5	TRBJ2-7	TGTGCCAGCACTAACCCCAGACAGGAAAATAACGAGCAGTACTTC	CASTNPRQENNEQYF
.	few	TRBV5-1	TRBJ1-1	TGCGCCAGCAGCCTCGGGGGGATCAACACTGAAGCTTTCTTT	CASSLGGINTEAFF
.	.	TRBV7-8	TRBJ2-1	TGTGCCAGCAGCTTAGCCGGGGGACAGTTCTTC	CASSLAGGQFF
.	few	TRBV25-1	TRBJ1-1	TGTGCCAGCAGTGAATATGAGGGGTTGGGTATGAACACTGAAGCTTTCTTT	CASSEYEGLGMNTEAFF
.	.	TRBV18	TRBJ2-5	TGTGCCAGCTCACCACCTCCGGGACAAGAGACCCAGTACTTC	CASSPPPGQETQYF
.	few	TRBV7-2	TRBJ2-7	TGTGCCAGCAGCTTACGGTCCGGGAGCATTACCTACGAGCAGTACTTC	CASSLRSGSITYEQYF
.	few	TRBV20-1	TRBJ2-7	TGCAGTGCTAGAGTCGTAGGCAGCCCGACCTACGAGCAGTACTTC	CSARVVGSPTYEQYF
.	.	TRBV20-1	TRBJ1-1	TGCAGTGCTCACGAAGTTTCTGAAGCTTTCTTT	CSAHEVSEAFF
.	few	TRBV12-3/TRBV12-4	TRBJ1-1	TGTGCCAGCAGCTCCGACGGAGGCCTAGCTTTCTTT	CASSSDGGLAFF
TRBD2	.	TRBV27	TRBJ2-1	TGTGCCAGCAGTTTTTCAGGGCTAGCGGGAGTAAATGAGCAGTTCTTC	CASSFSGLAGVNEQFF
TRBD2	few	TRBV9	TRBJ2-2	TGTGCCAGCAGCGGGACTAGCGGAGGGTCAGGCAACACCGGGGAGCTGTTTTTT	CASSGTSGGSGNTGELFF
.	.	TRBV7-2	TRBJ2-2	TGTGCCAGCACCCTGACTAGCACCGGGGAGCTGTTTTTT	CASTLTSTGELFF
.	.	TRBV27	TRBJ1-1	TGTGCCAGCGGCTTCGCGGTGGACACTGAAGCTTTCTTT	CASGFAVDTEAFF
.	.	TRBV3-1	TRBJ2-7	TGTGCCAGCAGCCCCTGGACGGGTCCCTACGAGCAGTACTTC	CASSPWTGPYEQYF
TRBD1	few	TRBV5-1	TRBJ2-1	TGCGCCAGCAGCGGCCGGGACAGCTCCTACAATGAGCAGTTCTTC	CASSGRDSSYNEQFF
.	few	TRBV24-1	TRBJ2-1	TGTGCCACCAGTGATTTGTCGTGGGGCTCCTACAATGAGCAGTTCTTC	CATSDLSWGSYNEQFF
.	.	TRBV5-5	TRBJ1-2	TGTGCCAGCAGCTTACGACAGCTAGCTAACTATGGCTACACCTTC	CASSLRQLANYGYTF
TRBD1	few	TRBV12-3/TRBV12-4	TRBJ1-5	TGTGCCAGCAGCTACCTTCCCGGGACAGGAGCAGATCAGCCCCAGCATTTT	CASSYLPGTGADQPQHF
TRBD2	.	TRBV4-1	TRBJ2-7	TGCGCCAGCAGCCAAGAGGGACTAGCGGGAGGGAGCTCCTACGAGCAGTACTTC	CASSQEGLAGGSSYEQYF
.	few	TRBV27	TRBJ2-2	TGTGCCAGCAGTTTAATAGGCGGGGAGCTGTTTTTT	CASSLIGGELFF
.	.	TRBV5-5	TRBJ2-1	TGTGCCAGCAGCTATAATGAGGGAGGGGGCAATGAGCAGTTCTTC	CASSYNEGGGNEQFF
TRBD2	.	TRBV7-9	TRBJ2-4	TGTGCCAGCAGCTCACGGGGTGGCGGGAGCCGAGACATTCAGTACTTC	CASSSRGGGSRDIQYF
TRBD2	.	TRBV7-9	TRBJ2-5	TGTGCCAGCAGCCCCCGGGGACTAGCGTCACGGGAAACCCAGTACTTC	CASSPRGLASRETQYF
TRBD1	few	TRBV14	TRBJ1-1	TGTGCCAGCAGGGGGGACAGAAACACTGAAGCTTTCTTT	CASRGDRNTEAFF
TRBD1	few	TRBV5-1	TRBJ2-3	TGCGCCAGCAGCTTGGCGACAGGGGCGGTAGATACGCAGTATTTT	CASSLATGAVDTQYF
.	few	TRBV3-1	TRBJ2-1	TGTGCCAGCAGCTTCGGGGGGCGGGGGTACAATGAGCAGTTCTTC	CASSFGGRGYNEQFF
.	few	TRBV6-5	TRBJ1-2	TGTGCCAGCAGTTACACGTCGGCTTCATATGGCTACACCTTC	CASSYTSASYGYTF
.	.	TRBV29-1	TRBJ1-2	TGCAGCGTTGAAGATGTCCCCGCTAACTATGGCTACACCTTC	CSVEDVPANYGYTF
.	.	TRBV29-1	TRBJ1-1	TGCAGCGTCTCATTCCACACTGAAGCTTTCTTT	CSVSFHTEAFF
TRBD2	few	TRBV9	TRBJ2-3	TGTGCCAGCAGCGTTGCGGGAGGGCCTCGTGAAGATACGCAGTATTTT	CASSVAGGPREDTQYF
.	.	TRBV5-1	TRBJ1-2	TGCGCCAGCAGCTTACACGGGGGGGGATATGGCTACACCTTC	CASSLHGGGYGYTF
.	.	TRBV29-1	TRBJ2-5	TGCAGCGTTCGGGGGCAGGCACAAGAGACCCAGTACTTC	CSVRGQAQETQYF
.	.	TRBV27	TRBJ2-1	TGTGCCAGCAGTTCGCCGTTAGAGGTTTGGGGGCGCGCCTACAATGAGCAGTTCTTC	CASSSPLEVWGRAYNEQFF
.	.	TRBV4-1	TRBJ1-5	TGCGCCAGCAGCCAAGAACAGGTCAGCCAGCCCCAGCATTTT	CASSQEQVSQPQHF
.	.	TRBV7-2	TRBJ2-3	TGTGCCAGCACCCTACGGGCGGGTGGTTACACAGATACGCAGTATTTT	CASTLRAGGYTDTQYF
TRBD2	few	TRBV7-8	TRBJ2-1	TGTGCCAGCAGCTTAGGACTAGCGGGGAGAGCCGAAGACACCTACAATGAGCAGTTCTTC	CASSLGLAGRAEDTYNEQFF
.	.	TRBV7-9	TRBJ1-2	TGTGCCAGCAGCTTCGCAGCGGGTGGCGACACCTTC	CASSFAAGGDTF
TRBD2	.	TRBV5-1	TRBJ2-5	TGCGCCAGCAGCTTGGTTTCTAGCGGGATGGAGACCCAGTACTTC	CASSLVSSGMETQYF
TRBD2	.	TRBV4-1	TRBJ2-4	TGCGCCAGCAGCCCGATAGGGACTAGCGCAAAAAACATTCAGTACTTC	CASSPIGTSAKNIQYF
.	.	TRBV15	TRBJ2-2	TGTGCCACCAGCAGAGGGTGGGGCCCGAACACCGGGGAGCTGTTTTTT	CATSRGWGPNTGELFF
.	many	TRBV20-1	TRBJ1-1	TGCAGTGCCCTAGGGTCAATGACGGTCAGGCTAAGCACTGAAGCTTTCTTT	CSALGSMTVRLSTEAFF
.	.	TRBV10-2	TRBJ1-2	TGCGCCAGCAGCGACGGACCTTATGACTACACCTTC	CASSDGPYDYTF
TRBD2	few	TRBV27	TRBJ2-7	TGTGCCAGCAGTTTAGGGCTAGCGGGAGGCCTCTACGAGCAGTACTTC	CASSLGLAGGLYEQYF
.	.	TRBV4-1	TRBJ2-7	TGCGCCAGCAGCCAAGTTGGGTTCTTCCCGGGGTACTTC	CASSQVGFFPGYF
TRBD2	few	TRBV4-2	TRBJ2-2	TGTGCCAGCAGCCAGTCTCACAATAGCGGGAGTACCGGGGAGCTGTTTTTT	CASSQSHNSGSTGELFF